Listed here are 24 T cell receptor beta chains from one sample, sequenced in a study of blood T cell repertoires in COVID-19. Measured with immunoSEQ multiplex PCR; TCRdb has only the in-frame clones, and not every one. The sample has about 260,000 clones; 80% to 95% are singletons. Sample: peripheral blood. The source is a person between 18 and 35 years old with COVID-19, enrolled during active disease.

The chain links TRBV7-8 to TRBJ2-7, with D unresolved. Germline V gene lookup returns CDR1 SGHVS and CDR2 FQNEAQ. V lost 4 bases, J lost 4 bases, and 8 bases lay in between. The CDR3 runs 12 residues. The CDR3 DNA reads as TGTGCCAGCAGCTCCTCTCAGTACGAGCAGTACTTC. This translates into CASSSSQYEQYF.

The V call is TRBV5-1, the J call TRBJ1-1; D might be TRBD1 (5 bases). The CDR3 runs to 14 residues. Germline V gene data show CDR1 as SGHRS and CDR2 as YFSETQ. The V gene lost 4 bases and the J gene lost 1 base, with 11 bases spanning the gap. CDR3 nucleotide sequence: TGCGCCAGCAGCAATGGACAACCGAACACTGAAGCTTTCTTT. Translating gives CASSNGQPNTEAFF.

The CDR3 sequence: CASSRTVYSNQPQHF. CDR3 DNA sequence: TGTGCCAGTAGTCGGACAGTATATAGCAATCAGCCCCAGCATTTT. The chain employs TRBV19 and TRBJ1-5, with a possible D match to TRBD1 (6 bases). This CDR3 comprises 15 residues. Germline V lookup: CDR1 LNHDA, CDR2 SQIVND (reference sequence). With 5 bases removed from V and 0 bases from J, the gap between germline ends came to 11 bases.

In its sample, this clone was seen a few times. V and J are TRBV7-9 and TRBJ2-7, with D unclear. This CDR3 has 14 amino acids. Germline CDR1 and CDR2: SEHNR and FQNEAQ (reference sequence). V lost 1 base and J 5 bases, leaving 12 bases between the germline ends. The CDR3 is CASSLVKKPHEQYF. In DNA form, the CDR3 reads TGTGCCAGCAGCTTAGTAAAAAAGCCCCACGAGCAGTACTTC.

This chain connects TRBV7-2 to TRBJ2-1; 7 bases map to TRBD2. With V trimmed by 8 bases and J by 10 bases, 11 bases remained unmatched. The CDR3 is made up of 13 amino acids. Germline loops: CDR1 SGHTA, CDR2 FQGNSA. The CDR3 sequence: CASGSAGVREQFF. In DNA form, the CDR3 reads TGTGCCAGCGGGTCGGCGGGAGTCCGGGAGCAGTTCTTC.

The rearrangement uses TRBV5-4 and TRBJ1-2; TRBD1 matches 11 bases. This CDR3 contains 16 residues. With 1 base clipped from V and 4 bases from J, the junction kept 6 bases outside the gene matches. Looked up from germline, CDR1 is SGHNT and CDR2 is YYREEE (reference sequence). CDR3 region: CASSLSRTGGVYGYTF. The CDR3 DNA sequence: TGTGCCAGCAGCTTGAGTCGGACAGGGGGCGTCTATGGCTACACCTTC.

This sequence joins TRBV28 and TRBJ2-7; tentatively, D is TRBD1 (5 bases). The CDR3 sequence is 14 residues long. The V end was cut by 6 bases, the J end by 2 bases, with 14 bases between. CDR1 is MDHEN and CDR2 is SYDVKM in the germline V gene. The CDR3 region is CASRPGRDTYEQYF. CDR3 nucleotides: TGTGCCAGCAGGCCCGGCAGGGATACCTACGAGCAGTACTTC.

V is TRBV10-3 and J is TRBJ2-7; maybe TRBD1 (5 bases). CDR3 size: 13 residues. V dropped 4 bases and J dropped 6 bases, with 13 bases sitting between them. Germline assignment: CDR1 ENHRY and CDR2 SYGVKD. CDR3 protein: CAISVGRAAEQYF. The CDR3 DNA is TGTGCCATCAGTGTCGGCAGGGCAGCCGAGCAGTACTTC.

This clone appeared a few times. Here the CDR3 reads CASSLGLAYEQYF. Here the CDR3 DNA reads TGTGCCAGCAGCTTAGGACTAGCCTACGAGCAGTACTTC. The J gene is TRBJ2-7, the V gene TRBV11-2, with D tentatively TRBD2 (6 bases). The ends were cut back, 1 base at V and 2 bases at J, with 6 bases in the middle. CDR1 and CDR2 from the germline V gene are SGHAT and FQNNGV. The CDR3 runs to 13 residues.

V gene TRBV7-8 combines with J gene TRBJ2-1; D is undetermined. The CDR3 consists of 15 residues. Trimming shortened V by 1 base and J by 8 bases, and 15 bases separated the two germline ends. Germline V gene lookup returns CDR1 SGHVS and CDR2 FQNEAQ. CDR3 nucleotide sequence: TGTGCCAGCAGCTTAGTTGAGCAGCTGGGCGATGAGCAGTTCTTC. Translated, it gives CASSLVEQLGDEQFF.

The rearrangement uses TRBV4-1 and TRBJ2-2, with TRBD1 matching over 7 bases. Trimming removed 5 bases from V and 0 bases from J; junction bases left unmatched: 6. The V gene's germline CDR1 is MGHRA and CDR2 YSYEKL. The CDR3 is made up of 16 amino acids. The CDR3 loop reads CASSSRQGTNTGELFF. The CDR3 nucleotides are TGCGCCAGCAGCTCCCGACAGGGCACGAACACCGGGGAGCTGTTTTTT.

The rearrangement joins TRBV7-6 to TRBJ2-1; weak D call: TRBD2 (5 bases). The germline CDR1 and CDR2 sequences are SGHVS and FNYEAQ. This CDR3 comprises 14 residues. Trimming took 0 bases from V and 3 from J, leaving 6 bases between them. CDR3 sequence (DNA): TGTGCCAGCAGCTTAGCTAGCGTCTACAATGAGCAGTTCTTC. Its protein is CASSLASVYNEQFF.

This clone was found once. The V and J genes are TRBV10-3 and TRBJ1-6; 8 bases are a match to TRBD1. From germline, CDR1 is ENHRY and CDR2 SYGVKD. V lost 7 bases to trimming and J lost 9 bases; unmatched junction nucleotides: 5. This CDR3 contains 13 residues. CDR3 region: CAITDRAFSPLHF. As DNA, the CDR3 is TGTGCCATCACGGACAGGGCCTTTTCACCCCTCCACTTT.

This clone was detected once. Here the CDR3 reads CASSQDSETRYLSSYNEQFF. Written as DNA, the CDR3 is TGCGCCAGCAGCCAAGACTCTGAAACTAGGTACCTTAGCTCCTACAATGAGCAGTTCTTC. The chain links TRBV4-1 to TRBJ2-1, with D possibly TRBD2 on 5 matching bases. CDR1 and CDR2 (germline): MGHRA, YSYEKL. The CDR3 has 20 amino acids. V lost 0 bases, J lost 0 bases, and 21 bases lay in between.

V gene TRBV27 combines with J gene TRBJ1-6; 10 nucleotides match TRBD1. Unmatched junction bases numbered 8, after V lost 5 bases and J lost 4 bases. The CDR3 is 17 amino acids. CDR1 and CDR2 from the germline V gene are MNHEY and SMNVEV (reference sequence). The CDR3 is CASSPRQGAGYNSPLHF. DNA for the CDR3: TGTGCCAGCAGTCCGAGACAGGGGGCGGGTTATAATTCACCCCTCCACTTT.

V gene TRBV21-1 combines with J gene TRBJ2-7; TRBD1 is the table's D call, not checked against the DNA. TRBV21-1 has pseudogene status. The CDR3 loop spans 15 amino acids. The CDR3 is CASSKAHRELGEQYF. The CDR3 DNA follows: TGTGCCAGCAGCAAAGCGCACAGGGAGTTGGGCGAGCAGTACTTC.

The chain has TRBV24-1 and TRBJ2-2; 11 nucleotides align to TRBD2. Per the germline V gene, CDR1 is KGHDR and CDR2 is SFDVKD. V was pared by 4 bases and J by 6 bases, with 9 bases of the junction left unmatched. The CDR3 covers 17 residues. CDR3 in DNA: TGTGCCACCAGTGACACTAGCGGGAGTGGATTAGCCGGGGAGCTGTTTTTT. Amino acid sequence: CATSDTSGSGLAGELFF.

CDR3 residues: CASSLFYSLGGNYGYTF. In nucleotides, the CDR3 is TGTGCCAGCAGCTTGTTCTATTCGTTAGGGGGTAACTATGGCTACACCTTC. This chain uses TRBV5-8 with TRBJ1-2, with a weak D call TRBD1 (6 bases). The V end was cut by 1 base, the J end by 1 base, with 17 bases between. Germline values: CDR1 SGHTS, CDR2 YDEGEE. CDR3 size: 17 residues.

CDR3 in DNA: TGTGCCAGCAGCGTAACCGGGACAGCCCGGCGTGAGCAGTTCTTC. Translation: CASSVTGTARREQFF. The chain couples TRBV7-9 to TRBJ2-1; TRBD1 aligns across 7 bases. This CDR3 comprises 15 residues. Germline V gene data show CDR1 as SEHNR and CDR2 as FQNEAQ (reference sequence). Trimming took 5 bases from V and 9 from J; bases not matched to a gene: 13.

On this clone itself: The junction shows a germline mismatch at one end, possibly a read error. J is TRBJ1-2 and V is TRBV28; 10 nucleotides align to TRBD1. CDR1 and CDR2 from the germline V gene are MDHEN and SYDVKM. The CDR3 extends over 17 amino acids. CDR3 residues: CASSSPRDRGGNYDYTF. Here the CDR3 DNA reads TGTGCCAGCAGTTCCCCCCGGGACAGGGGAGGGAACTATGACTACACCTTC.

The J gene is TRBJ2-2, the V gene TRBV27, with TRBD1 matching 10 bases. V lost 2 bases, J lost 3 bases, and 0 bases stayed unmatched. Looked up from germline, CDR1 is MNHEY and CDR2 is SMNVEV (reference sequence). This CDR3 has 15 residues. CDR3 amino acids: CASSLGTGDTGELFF. The CDR3 DNA sequence: TGTGCCAGCAGTTTAGGGACAGGGGACACCGGGGAGCTGTTTTTT.

The gene calls are TRBV6-5 and TRBJ1-2, with D uncertain. The germline gives CDR1 MNHEY, CDR2 SVGAGI. The CDR3 is 16 residues long. V gave up 0 bases and J gave up 6 bases, with 17 bases separating them. For the CDR3, the DNA is TGTGCCAGCAGTTACTCGATGCTTAAGAGGGCCGATGGCTACACCTTC. Translated: CASSYSMLKRADGYTF.

The rearrangement links TRBV12-3 or TRBV12-4 to TRBJ2-7; D is perhaps TRBD1 (7 bases). The CDR3 length is 13 residues. Trimming took 5 bases from V and 3 from J, leaving 11 bases between them. CDR3 coding DNA: TGTGCCAGCAGTCAGGGGGGTAACTACGAGCAGTACTTC. Protein: CASSQGGNYEQYF.

V usage is TRBV10-3 and J usage is TRBJ1-3, with no clear D. In germline, CDR1 is ENHRY, CDR2 SYGVKD. The CDR3 loop spans 13 amino acids. Trimming stripped 2 bases from V and 11 bases from J, with 13 bases between. This CDR3 reads CAISEKEERPIYF. CDR3 DNA: TGTGCCATCAGTGAGAAGGAGGAACGGCCCATATATTTT.